This TCR beta chain was found in a study of control samples from healthy donors and cancer patients. Only one count was recorded for this clone. In germline, CDR1 is LNHNV, CDR2 YYDKDF (reference sequence). V was pared by 6 bases and J by 3 bases, with 6 bases of the junction left unmatched. The CDR3 sequence is 14 residues long. Using immunoSEQ multiplex PCR, the repertoire was profiled, and TCRdb retains in-frame clones only, with some absent. The sample has about 73,000 clones; about 90% are singletons. V is TRBV15 and J is TRBJ2-3, with TRBD2 matching over 7 bases. This TCR was recovered from a man between 60 and 70 years old with lung cancer. The sample comprised PBMCs. CDR3 in amino acids: CATRYGGGTDTQYF. The CDR3 nucleotides read TGTGCCACCAGGTACGGCGGGGGAACAGATACGCAGTATTTT.